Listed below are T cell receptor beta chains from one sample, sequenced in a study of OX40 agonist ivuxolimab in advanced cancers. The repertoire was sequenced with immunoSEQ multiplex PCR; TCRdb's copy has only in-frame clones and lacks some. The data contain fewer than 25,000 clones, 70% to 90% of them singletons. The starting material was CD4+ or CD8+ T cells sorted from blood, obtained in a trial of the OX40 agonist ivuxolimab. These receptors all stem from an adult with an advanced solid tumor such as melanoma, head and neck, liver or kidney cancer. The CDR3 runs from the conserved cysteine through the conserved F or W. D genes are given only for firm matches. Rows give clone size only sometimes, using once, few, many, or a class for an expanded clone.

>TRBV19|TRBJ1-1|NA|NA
TGTGCCAGTACCCTCGGGTTTGAAGCTTTCTTT
CASTLGFEAFF
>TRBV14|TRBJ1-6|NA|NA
TGTGCCAGCAGCCAAGAACCTCTCAGGTCTCCGTATAATTCACCCCTCCACTTT
CASSQEPLRSPYNSPLHF
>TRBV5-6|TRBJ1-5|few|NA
TGTGCCAGCAGCCTAAGGACAGCGAATCAGCCCCAGCATTTT
CASSLRTANQPQHF
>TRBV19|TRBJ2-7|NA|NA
TGTGCCAGTAGCCCCGGGCCCTCGGGCTACGAGCAGTACTTC
CASSPGPSGYEQYF
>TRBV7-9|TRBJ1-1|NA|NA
TGTGCCAGCGGGAGGGGCCCCACTGAAGCTTTCTTT
CASGRGPTEAFF
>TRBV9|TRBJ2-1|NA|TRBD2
TGTGCCAGCAGCACTAGCGGGGGGGTCGATGAGCAGTTCTTC
CASSTSGGVDEQFF
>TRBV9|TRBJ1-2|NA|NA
TGTGCCAGCAGCGTAGATGGTGGCTACACCTTC
CASSVDGGYTF
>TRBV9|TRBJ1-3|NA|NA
TGTGCCAGCAGCGAGCGACAGACCTCCTCTGGAAACACCATATATTTT
CASSERQTSSGNTIYF
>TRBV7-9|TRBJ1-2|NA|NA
TGTGCCAGCAGCTCGGTGACCCCAGCTAACTATGGCTACACCTTC
CASSSVTPANYGYTF
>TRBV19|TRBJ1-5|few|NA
TGTGCCAGTGCTAGGAGGGGGGAAGGGCAGCCCCAGCATTTT
CASARRGEGQPQHF
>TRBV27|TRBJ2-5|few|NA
TGTGCCAGCAGTTTACCTGACGGCCGAAGGACCCAGTACTTC
CASSLPDGRRTQYF
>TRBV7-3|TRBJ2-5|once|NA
TGTGCCAGCAGCTACTACGGGGCCGCGGCGGAGACCCAGTACTTC
CASSYYGAAAETQYF
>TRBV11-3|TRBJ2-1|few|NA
TGTGCCAGCAGCTATAGTACAGGGCCCAATGAGCAGTTCTTC
CASSYSTGPNEQFF
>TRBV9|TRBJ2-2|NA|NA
TGTGCCAGCAGTGGCGGCTCGAGGGAGCTGTTTTTT
CASSGGSRELFF
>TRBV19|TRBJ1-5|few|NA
TGTGCCAGTAGTCCGGGGGGGGGTCAGCCCCAGCATTTT
CASSPGGGQPQHF
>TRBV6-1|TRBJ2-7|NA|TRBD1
TGTGCCAGCAGTGAAGTTTGGACAGGGATCGGCGAGCAGTACTTC
CASSEVWTGIGEQYF
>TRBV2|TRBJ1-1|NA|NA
TGTGCCAGTATGCAGCTTACGAACACTGAAGCTTTCTTT
CASMQLTNTEAFF
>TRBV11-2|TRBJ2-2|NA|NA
TGTGCCAGCAGTTCACCTCCGGTGACAGCGAACACCGGGGAGCTGTTTTTT
CASSSPPVTANTGELFF
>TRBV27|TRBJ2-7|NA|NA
TGTGCCAGCAGTCCAAAAGGACAGTCCTGGTACGAGCAGTACTTC
CASSPKGQSWYEQYF
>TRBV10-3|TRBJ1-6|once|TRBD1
TGTGCCATCAGTGAAGCAAGGACAGGGGGTTCACCCCTCCACTTT
CAISEARTGGSPLHF
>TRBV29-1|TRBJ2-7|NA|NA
TGCAGCGTTTGGGGGGCGGACGAGAACGAGCAGTACTTC
CSVWGADENEQYF
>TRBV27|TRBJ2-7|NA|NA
TGTGCCAGCCCCCAGGGGAGCAGGGGACCAACTCCAATTCTCTACGAGCAGTACTTC
CASPQGSRGPTPILYEQYF
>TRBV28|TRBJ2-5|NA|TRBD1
TGTGCCAGCAGCCCCGACAGGGGGAAGGACCAAGAGACCCAGTACTTC
CASSPDRGKDQETQYF
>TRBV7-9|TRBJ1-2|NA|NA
TGTGCCAGCAGCCCATCGAGTGCCTATGGCTACACCTTC
CASSPSSAYGYTF
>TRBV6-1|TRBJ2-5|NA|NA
TGTGCCAGCAGTGAAGCGGTGGGGAGTCAAGAGACCCAGTACTTC
CASSEAVGSQETQYF
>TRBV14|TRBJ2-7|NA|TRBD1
TGTGCCAGCAGCCCCTTATCGGGACAGGGTTCCTACGAGCAGTACTTC
CASSPLSGQGSYEQYF
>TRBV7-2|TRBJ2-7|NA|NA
TGTGCCAGCAGCTACGGGTGGGAGCAGTACTTC
CASSYGWEQYF
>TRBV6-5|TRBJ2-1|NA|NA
TGTGCCAGCAGCACCTCCAGCCTGGCCAATGAGCAGTTCTTC
CASSTSSLANEQFF
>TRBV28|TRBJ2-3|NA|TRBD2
TGTGCCAGCAGGCCGGGACTAGAACCTTCTGGGTACACAGATACGCAGTATTTT
CASRPGLEPSGYTDTQYF
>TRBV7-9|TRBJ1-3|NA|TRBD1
TGTGCCAGCAGCCTCGGACAGGGACGCTCTGGAAACACCATATATTTT
CASSLGQGRSGNTIYF
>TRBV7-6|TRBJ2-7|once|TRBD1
TGTGCCAGCAGCCCAAAGGACAGGTATCCCTACGAGCAGTACTTC
CASSPKDRYPYEQYF
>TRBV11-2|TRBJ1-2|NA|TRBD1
TGTGCCAGCAGCTCGAACCTGGACAGGGACTATGGCTACACCTTC
CASSSNLDRDYGYTF
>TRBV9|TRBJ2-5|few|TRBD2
TGTGCCAGCAGCGTTAGCGGGGGCCCCCTTGGAGAGACCCAGTACTTC
CASSVSGGPLGETQYF
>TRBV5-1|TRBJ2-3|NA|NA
TGCGCCAGCAGCTTTTGGAGTAGCGGAGCATCTAGCACAGATACGCAGTATTTT
CASSFWSSGASSTDTQYF
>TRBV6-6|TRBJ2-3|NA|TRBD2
TGTGCCAGCACCAATAGCGGGGGGTACACAGATACGCAGTATTTT
CASTNSGGYTDTQYF
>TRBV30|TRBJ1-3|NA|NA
TGTGCCTGGAGCGTCGGGATGTCTGGAAACACCATATATTTT
CAWSVGMSGNTIYF
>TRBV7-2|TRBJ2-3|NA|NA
TGTGCCAGCAGCTTATATCACCTGGATACGCAGTATTTT
CASSLYHLDTQYF
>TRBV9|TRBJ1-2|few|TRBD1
TGTGCCAGCAGCCTCGGGACAGGGGAGGGCTACACCTTC
CASSLGTGEGYTF
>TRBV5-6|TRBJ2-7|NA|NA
TGTGCCAGCAGCCCGGGGTCCCTCGAGCAGTACTTC
CASSPGSLEQYF